Shown below are 9 T cell receptor beta chains from a single sample sequenced in a study of cytomegalovirus exposure and HLA in healthy donors. In the PCR, 60 Vbeta and 13 Jbeta primers were used. Here immunoSEQ multiplex PCR was the method, and the copy in TCRdb shows in-frame clones only, minus some. This sample has hundreds of thousands of clones, with more than 75% found just once. The sample taken for sequencing was PBMCs. The receptors here all came from a male donor in good health and CMV-seronegative.

This sequence joins TRBV19 and TRBJ1-2; unclear D gene. The CDR3 is 14 amino acids. Germline V gene sequence: CDR1 LNHDA, CDR2 SQIVND (reference sequence). V was trimmed by 8 bases and J by 0 bases, leaving 13 bases between them. The CDR3: CASGSAGTNYGYTF. In DNA form, the CDR3 reads TGTGCCAGTGGAAGCGCCGGGACTAACTATGGCTACACCTTC.

The J gene is TRBJ2-7, the V gene TRBV19, with 9 positions matching TRBD1. The CDR3 covers 17 residues. With V trimmed by 3 bases and J by 2 bases, 11 bases remained unmatched. Looked up from germline, CDR1 is LNHDA and CDR2 is SQIVND (reference sequence). CDR3 loop: CASSIQFSRDRAYEQYF. In DNA form, the CDR3 reads TGTGCCAGTAGTATCCAATTTTCCCGGGACAGGGCCTACGAGCAGTACTTC.

The genes are TRBV19 and TRBJ1-5; 9 bases fit TRBD1. J gave up 0 bases and V 6 bases, and 6 bases lay outside the gene matches. This CDR3 spans 16 amino acids. Germline CDR1 and CDR2: LNHDA and SQIVND (reference sequence). The CDR3 DNA sequence: TGTGCCAGTAGAGGGGGACAGGGATATAGCAATCAGCCCCAGCATTTT. Its protein product is CASRGGQGYSNQPQHF.

The gene calls are TRBV13 and TRBJ2-5; D gene unclear. CDR1 and CDR2 from the germline V gene are PRHDT and FYEKMQ (reference sequence). V gave up 4 bases and J gave up 7 bases, with 4 bases separating them. CDR3 size: 10 residues. This chain's CDR3 is CASSSWTQYF. The CDR3 DNA reads as TGTGCCAGCAGCTCCTGGACCCAGTACTTC.

The chain joins TRBV28 to TRBJ2-2, with a weak D call TRBD2 (6 bases). V gave up 8 bases and J gave up 5 bases, with 12 bases separating them. CDR1 is MDHEN and CDR2 is SYDVKM in the germline V gene. The length of the CDR3 is 13 residues. The CDR3 is CASLLGGTGELFF. The CDR3 region has the DNA TGTGCCAGCCTCCTTGGGGGGACCGGGGAGCTGTTTTTT.

The chain employs TRBV5-5 and TRBJ1-1; D might be TRBD1 (6 bases). The CDR3 totals 12 residues. V dropped 7 bases and J dropped 8 bases, with 15 bases sitting between them. The germline V gene has CDR1 SGHKS and CDR2 YYEKEE (reference sequence). The CDR3 is CASFPTGTEAFF. The CDR3 DNA is TGTGCCAGCTTCCCAACGGGGACAGAAGCTTTCTTT.

The chain has TRBV28 and TRBJ2-1, with TRBD2 identical over 9 bases. The CDR3 loop spans 16 amino acids. The germline gives CDR1 MDHEN, CDR2 SYDVKM. J was trimmed by 3 bases and V by 6 bases; bases with no gene match: 9. The CDR3 loop is CASRPGASGIYNEQFF. The CDR3 DNA reads TGTGCCAGCAGACCGGGGGCTAGCGGGATCTACAATGAGCAGTTCTTC.

The gene calls are TRBV28 and TRBJ2-7, with D possibly matching TRBD1 (5 bases). CDR3 length: 13 amino acids. V was clipped by 10 bases and J by 4 bases, with 17 bases between them. Germline V gene sequence: CDR1 MDHEN, CDR2 SYDVKM. CDR3 loop: CATTGDSLYEQYF. CDR3 coding DNA: TGTGCCACCACCGGTGACAGTCTTTACGAGCAGTACTTC.

As for this clone: Additional DNA sequences in this sample encode the identical CDR3. This CDR3 is CASSLLGTGGDDSTDTQYF. CDR3 sequence (DNA): TGTGCCAGCAGCTTACTGGGGACAGGGGGGGACGATAGCACAGATACGCAGTATTTT. The chain combines TRBV7-6 with TRBJ2-3, with 11 bases aligning to TRBD1. Germline CDR1 is SGHVS and CDR2 is FNYEAQ. CDR3 length equals 19 residues. J lost 0 bases, V lost 2 bases, and 10 bases had no gene match.